This TCR beta chain comes out of a study of quantifying T cell responses using KT2 cells. Study details: TCR alpha and beta constant-region primers primed reverse transcription of RNA. Study conclusions and caveats: KT2 clone alpha and beta sequence counts scaled linearly with input KT2 cell number.

Each cDNA got a UMI-containing oligo ligated at its 3' end. First-round PCR used 4 to 5 cycles and beta primers RC1.1 and RC1.2 covering TRBC1 and TRBC2. From the second PCR onward, TCR alpha and beta chains were processed separately. A single record per CDR3 protein comes from TCRdb applying MiXCR to the UMI-ligation and nested PCR reads. The data contain approximately 41,000 distinct CDR3 sequences, about a sixth of them seen just once; the ten biggest clones take up roughly 40%. KT2, a clone with a known TCR, was spiked into unfractionated PBMC. Fixed numbers of PBMC received varying amounts of KT2 cells. Trimming left V 10 bases short and J 0 bases short, with 13 bases between. This CDR3 comprises 15 residues. Per germline, CDR1 LNHDA and CDR2 SQIVND (reference sequence). With respect to this clonotype: Its antigen remains unidentified.

This TCR was sampled from a human donor. The sequencing input was PBMCs spiked with cells of the T cell clone KT2. The chain employs TRBV19 and TRBJ2-6, with D perhaps assigned TRBD1 or TRBD2 (5 bases each). The CDR3 nucleotides are TGTGCCACTAGGGACGGCAGCTCTGGGGCCAACGTCCTGACTTTC. Translating gives CATRDGSSGANVLTF.